The sample holds many counts of the clone carrying this TCR beta chain. The antigen is undetermined. The germline V gene encodes CDR1 SQVTM and CDR2 ANQGSEA. The CDR3 sequence is 14 residues long. V dropped 4 bases and J dropped 7 bases, with 17 bases sitting between them. The sample comes from a study of T cell responses to AZD1222 COVID-19 vaccine. Whole-study results and caveats: At 160-218 and 743-854, vaccine-associated CD4 TCRs were dominant, and they spanned spike.

Sequencing used immunoSEQ multiplex PCR; TCRdb keeps in-frame clones, though not all of them. The table shows about 150,000 clones, with about nine tenths occurring only once. The gene calls are TRBV29-1 and TRBJ1-5; a weak D match, TRBD1 (6 bases). The source of this sequence is an adult who received the AZD1222 COVID-19 vaccine. This sample comprised peripheral blood, obtained 28 days after the second AZD1222 dose. The CDR3 bases are TGCAGCGTTGGAGGACAGACTGAAGCACAGCCCCAGCATTTT. This encodes CSVGGQTEAQPQHF.